This is a list of T cell receptor beta chains from one sample in a study of blood T cell repertoires in COVID-19. Assay: immunoSEQ multiplex PCR; the TCRdb copy retains only in-frame clones and omits some. Of roughly 8,600 clones listed, around four fifths were seen once; the top ten hold roughly 10%. The sequencing input was peripheral blood. These receptors came from a human donor in a cohort sampled during active COVID-19. The CDR3 runs from the conserved cysteine through the conserved F or W. The order of the fields is V gene, clone size, D gene, J gene, CDR3 DNA, CDR3 protein. A D gene is named only where the DNA matches it firmly. A clone size is listed for some rows: how often the clone was seen (once, few, many), or a class if it is expanded.

TRBV24-1	NA	TRBD1	TRBJ2-5	TGTGCCACCAGTGAGTACAGGGGAGAGACCCAGTACTTC	CATSEYRGETQYF
TRBV9	NA	TRBD1	TRBJ2-2	TGTGCCAGCAGCGTGGGGACAGGGGCCGGGGAGCTGTTTTTT	CASSVGTGAGELFF
TRBV7-2	NA	TRBD1	TRBJ2-7	TGTGCCAGCAGCTTGACGACAGGGACCTACGAGCAGTACTTC	CASSLTTGTYEQYF
TRBV29-1	NA	TRBD1	TRBJ1-6	TGCAGCGTGGGGACAGGGACGGGGACACCCCTCCACTTT	CSVGTGTGTPLHF
TRBV6-5	NA	TRBD1	TRBJ1-6	TGTGCCAGCAGTTACGGGACAGTTAAGAATTCACCCCTCCACTTT	CASSYGTVKNSPLHF
TRBV19	NA	NA	TRBJ1-6	TGTGCCAGTAGTAACCTCGACATTCCCGCACCCCTCCACTTT	CASSNLDIPAPLHF
TRBV7-2	NA	NA	TRBJ2-3	TGTGCCAGCAGCTTCCGAGATACGCAGTATTTT	CASSFRDTQYF
TRBV11-2	NA	NA	TRBJ1-5	TGTGCCAGCAGCTTACAGGGGCAACAGCCCCAGCATTTT	CASSLQGQQPQHF
TRBV6-4	few	NA	TRBJ2-2	TGTGCCAGCAGTGACTCGTCAGGGCAGAACACCGGGGAGCTGTTTTTT	CASSDSSGQNTGELFF
TRBV19	NA	NA	TRBJ1-5	TGTGCCAGTAGTTCCGGGAGGGAACCGAGCAATCAGCCCCAGCATTTT	CASSSGREPSNQPQHF
TRBV23-1	NA	NA	TRBJ1-5	TGCGCCAGCAGTCAATGTTCCAGGGCCTATAGCAATCAGCCCCAGCATTTT	CASSQCSRAYSNQPQHF
TRBV10-2	NA	TRBD1	TRBJ2-7	TGCGCCAGCAGTTTAGCAGGGGGCTACGAGCAGTACTTC	CASSLAGGYEQYF
TRBV6-2/TRBV6-3	few	NA	TRBJ2-3	TGTGCCAGCAGTTACTCCGGCCAGGCCACAGATACGCAGTATTTT	CASSYSGQATDTQYF
TRBV21-1	NA	NA	TRBJ2-1	TGTGCCAGCGCGGGCCCCCCCTGCAATGAGCAGTTCTTC	CASAGPPCNEQFF
TRBV4-3	once	NA	TRBJ2-7	TGCGCCAGCAGCCAAGATTGGGCAGGGTACGAGCAGTACTTC	CASSQDWAGYEQYF
TRBV4-1	NA	TRBD1	TRBJ1-2	TGCGCCCGGGGGTTAATGGGGACAGGGGCATTCTGGAATGGCTACACCTTC	CARGLMGTGAFWNGYTF
TRBV4-1	NA	NA	TRBJ2-3	TGCGCCAGCAGCCAAGATGAGGGTAAGGGACAAAGCACAGATACGCAGTATTTT	CASSQDEGKGQSTDTQYF
TRBV5-5	NA	TRBD2	TRBJ2-3	TGTGCCAGCAGCTTACCTCACGGACTAGCGGGGGGGCCCGTCGAAGATACGCAGTATTTT	CASSLPHGLAGGPVEDTQYF
TRBV5-1	NA	TRBD1	TRBJ1-1	TGCGCCAGCAGCTTGGAAAGGGGGCAGGCTTTCTTT	CASSLERGQAFF
TRBV7-9	NA	TRBD1	TRBJ2-5	TGTGCCAGCAGCCCGGGACAGGGGGAGCCGCGGCGAGAGACCCAGTACTTC	CASSPGQGEPRRETQYF
TRBV11-3	NA	TRBD1	TRBJ2-1	TGTGCCAGCAGCTTTACAGGGGATTTAAGGTATGAGCAGTTCTTC	CASSFTGDLRYEQFF
TRBV6-2/TRBV6-3	NA	TRBD1	TRBJ2-7	TGTGCCAGCAGTTACGAACAGGGGGGCTACGAGCAGTACTTC	CASSYEQGGYEQYF
TRBV7-2	NA	TRBD2	TRBJ2-3	TGTGCCAGCAGCTTAAACAGCGGGGGGGGCACAGATACGCAGTATTTT	CASSLNSGGGTDTQYF
TRBV7-7	NA	TRBD1	TRBJ2-5	TGTGCTAGCAGCTTAGCACCCTCGACAGGGGGGAAAGAGACCCAGTACTTC	CASSLAPSTGGKETQYF
TRBV6-5	NA	NA	TRBJ1-2	TGTGCCACTAAGGAGGGCCCCTATGGCTACACCTTC	CATKEGPYGYTF
TRBV5-4	once	TRBD1	TRBJ1-2	TGTGCCAGCAGCTTGGAATCTAACAGGGGTCTTGGCTACACCTTC	CASSLESNRGLGYTF
TRBV12-3/TRBV12-4	NA	NA	TRBJ2-3	TGTGCCAGCGCTCCCCGGGGGGATACGCAGTATTTT	CASAPRGDTQYF
TRBV4-2	NA	TRBD2	TRBJ2-1	TGTGCCAGCAGCCAAGACACCGGGAGGCGGAGTAATGAGCAGTTCTTC	CASSQDTGRRSNEQFF
TRBV18	NA	NA	TRBJ2-4	TGTGCCAGCTCACCAGAATTACAGAAAAACATTCAGTACTTC	CASSPELQKNIQYF
TRBV11-2	NA	TRBD1	TRBJ2-6	TGTGCCAGCAGCTTACTAGCAGGGGGCGCTGGGGCCAACGTCCTGACTTTC	CASSLLAGGAGANVLTF
TRBV7-9	NA	TRBD1	TRBJ2-3	TGTGCCAGCAGTGGGACAGGGAGCACAGATACGCAGTATTTT	CASSGTGSTDTQYF
TRBV5-1	NA	NA	TRBJ2-5	TGCGCCAGCAGCTGGGGCATGGAGGAGACCCAGTACTTC	CASSWGMEETQYF
TRBV6-5	NA	TRBD1	TRBJ1-5	TGTGCCAGCAGCGGAGGTCAGGGGGGCAATCAGCCCCAGCATTTT	CASSGGQGGNQPQHF
TRBV19	few	NA	TRBJ2-7	TGTGCCAGTAGTATCGACAGAGGTTACGAGCAGTACTTC	CASSIDRGYEQYF